This TCR beta chain came from a study of regulatory T cells in long-lasting Graves disease. Findings of the study overall: Gene preferences differed: TRBV28, TRBJ1-2, TRBJ2-5 in persistent cases. Comparison showed that persistent patients shared more public clonotypes (under 3,000) than new patients (about 880).

CDR1 is ENHRY and CDR2 is SYGVKD in the germline V gene. This CDR3 has 15 residues. The V and J ends lost 0 bases and 8 bases, in that order; junction bases with no gene match: 6. About this clonotype: Its antigen is unidentified. Possible read error: a much larger clone is one base away. Since the CDR3 does not end with the conserved phenylalanine or tryptophan, this likely comes from a read error.

Construction of the TCR beta libraries employed iRepertoire HTBI primers in conjunction with Arm-PCR of CDR3 regions. TCRdb recomputed calls from the multiplex PCR reads with MiXCR, one row per CDR3 protein. The sample contains hundreds of thousands of distinct CDR3 sequences, less than 25% of which appear only once. Time point given: persistent/refractory GD, antithyroid drugs over 5 years with positive TRAb. RNA from PBMCs was the source of the TCR library. V gene TRBV10-3 combines with J gene TRBJ1-1; 10 nucleotides align to TRBD1. Sequenced here: peripheral blood mononuclear cells (PBMCs), sampled when the disease was refractory, from a patient treated with antithyroid drugs. The TCR comes from a female donor with Graves disease. The CDR3: CAISESGQGSGEAFL. CDR3 nucleotides: TGTGCCATCAGTGAGTCGGGACAGGGGTCAGGAGAAGCTTTCTTG.